This T cell receptor beta chain was sequenced for a study of blood T cell repertoires in COVID-19 (TCRdb year 2020). Regarding the study in general: Collaborator samples came from the United States, Italy and Spain and covered acute and convalescent phases of COVID-19. Samples were obtained from the ongoing ImmuneRACE study (first 160 participants) and from some 1,300 subjects provided by 6 global collaborators. The repertoires were made available in a free public database intended to serve as a resource for research on the immune response to SARS-CoV-2. A de-identified subject ID, COVID-19 status, age in years and sex were almost always included in the sample metadata. The prospective study material was composed of cDNA or gDNA derived from T cells, B-cell-depleted T cells, or PBMCs. Subjects who had been exposed to COVID-19, were actively infected with it, or had recovered from it provided the deeply sampled blood TCRbeta repertoires that made up the dataset. HLA class I and class II types, where available, came from metadata supplied by the sample provider rather than from assay-based typing.

TCRbeta CDR3 regions were amplified from genomic DNA using the immunoSEQ Assay, a bias-controlled multiplex PCR. From the authors' description of their analysis: The number of nucleated cells in each sample was estimated from the amplification of reference gene primers within the assay. To quantify the absolute abundance of each unique TCRbeta CDR3 rearrangement, sequence reads were collapsed and filtered. For each sample, productive Simpson clonality was calculated as the square root of Simpson's diversity index across productive rearrangements. TCRdb re-hosts the immuneACCESS table, in-frame sequences only. Its copies lack some clones; in the studies checked, an unresolved V gene accounts for under half of them, and the cause for the rest is not known. V and J calls plus clone size are reproduced from that table; the DNA served to infer D and trimming. Within this sample are a few hundred thousand clones, with 85% of them counted one time only. The ten largest account for 18% of the sample.

General study outcomes and caveats: The quantity of clinical and demographic metadata differed by source and by participant and was supplied without curation.

From the cysteine up to the phenylalanine, the CDR3 has a length of 15 residues. Only the CDR3 DNA is retained, 45 bases long and in frame from the first base. Trimming removed 3 bases from V and 4 bases from J, leaving 14 bases between the germline ends. CDR1 and CDR2 are read off the germline V gene as LGHNA and YSLEER. Participants in the prospective study were aged 18 to 89 years, lived in some 24 United States geographic areas, and enrolled through a virtual design. In the prospective study, cohorts were assigned on the basis of participant-reported clinical history obtained from a screening survey and a study questionnaire. For ImmuneRACE Cohort 3, a participant was defined as recovered based on two consecutive negative NP/OP PCR tests, clearance by a healthcare professional, or resolution of symptoms. Mobile phlebotomists in the prospective study collected whole blood, serum and a nasopharyngeal or oropharyngeal swab from every participant. Additional blood draws and questionnaires over an approximately two-month period could optionally be provided by prospective study participants. Before DNA extraction, blood samples from the prospective study were shipped at room temperature or frozen.

A note on this clone: Its cognate antigen has yet to be identified. No base quality values were provided; no much bigger clone lies one nucleotide off.

This clonotype was sampled from a man aged 35-49 years who had recovered from COVID-19. What was sequenced was PBMCs or T cells enriched from blood (not recorded which). The chain is encoded by TRBV4-3 joined to TRBJ2-3, with no D gene named confidently. The DNA sequence is as follows: TGCGCCAGCAGCCAGAACTACGGAGTGCCAGATACGCAGTATTTT. It codes for CASSQNYGVPDTQYF.